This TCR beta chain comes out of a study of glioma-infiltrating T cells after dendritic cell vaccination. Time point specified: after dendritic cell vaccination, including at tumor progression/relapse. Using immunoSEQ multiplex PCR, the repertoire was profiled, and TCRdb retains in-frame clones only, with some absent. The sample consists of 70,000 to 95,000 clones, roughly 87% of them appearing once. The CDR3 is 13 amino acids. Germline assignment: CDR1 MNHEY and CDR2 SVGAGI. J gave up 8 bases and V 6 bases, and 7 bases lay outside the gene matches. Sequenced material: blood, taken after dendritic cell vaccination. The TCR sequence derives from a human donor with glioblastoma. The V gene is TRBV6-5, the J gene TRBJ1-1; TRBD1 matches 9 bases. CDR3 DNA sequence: TGTGCCAGCAGCTACGGGACAGGGAGAGAAGCTTTCTTT. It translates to CASSYGTGREAFF.